Below are 18 T cell receptor beta chains sequenced from a single sample in a study of response to subunit inactivated influenza vaccine (dated by TCRdb to 2016 to 2018). The method behind the library was RT-PCR. TCRdb lists the instrument as Illumina HiSeq 2500. Using fastp trimming at Q25 and MiXCR clonotype assembly, TCRdb reanalyzed the public sequencing data and kept in-frame beta chains. Every distinct CDR3 protein forms one entry, paired with its most common genes and DNA. This sample is represented by around 850,000 distinct CDR3 sequences; approximately 17% of them were singletons. Jointly, the top ten make up under 13% of the sample. The sample was PBMCs from blood, taken 5 days after vaccination. Source of these receptors: a man between 45 and 60 years old who received an inactivated influenza vaccine. Donor details come from another sample of the same person, matched by shared clones.

The V and J genes are TRBV20-1 and TRBJ1-2, with D possibly being TRBD1 (6 bases). In germline, CDR1 is DFQATT, CDR2 SNEGSKA (reference sequence). The CDR3 spans 16 residues. V dropped 0 bases and J dropped 4 bases, with 18 bases sitting between them. The CDR3 DNA reads TGCAGTGCTAGAGAGACACAGGGTCGTGGCCGCTATGGCTACACCTTC. It is translated as CSARETQGRGRYGYTF.

This clonotype was counted a few times. This chain connects TRBV11-2 to TRBJ2-6; D may be TRBD1 (6 bases). The germline CDR1 and CDR2 sequences are SGHAT and FQNNGV. The CDR3 extends over 18 amino acids. V lost 1 base and J 3 bases, leaving 16 bases between the germline ends. CDR3 in amino acids: CASSLVGAGLGGANVLTF. The CDR3 nucleotides are TGTGCCAGCAGCTTAGTGGGGGCCGGCTTAGGTGGGGCCAACGTCCTGACTTTC.

This clonotype was recorded a few times. DNA of the CDR3: TGTGCCAGCAGCTCGTACTCGGGGGGACTGGAGACCCAGTACTTC. This sequence encodes CASSSYSGGLETQYF. The chain couples TRBV7-9 to TRBJ2-5, with TRBD2 identical over 7 bases. Trimming took 4 bases from V and 5 from J; bases not matched to a gene: 10. Germline V CDR1 and CDR2: SEHNR, FQNEAQ (reference sequence). The CDR3 extends over 15 amino acids.

This chain joins TRBV4-1 and TRBJ2-1; 12 bases map to TRBD1. The CDR3 totals 16 residues. Germline V gene sequence: CDR1 MGHRA, CDR2 YSYEKL. V dropped 2 bases and J dropped 7; count of bases not matched to a gene: 6. CDR3 protein: CASSQPWGQGANEQFF. CDR3 nucleotides: TGCGCCAGCAGCCAACCATGGGGACAGGGGGCTAATGAGCAGTTCTTC.

V usage is TRBV29-1 and J usage is TRBJ2-7; D might be TRBD1 or TRBD2, each matching 5 bases. V lost 4 bases and J lost 8, with 12 bases in between. The CDR3 consists of 11 residues. The germline V gene encodes CDR1 SQVTM and CDR2 ANQGSEA. The CDR3: CSVVLGPQQYF. The CDR3 coding sequence is TGCAGCGTTGTACTGGGACCTCAGCAGTACTTC.

The chain couples TRBV28 to TRBJ1-2, with a tentative D call TRBD1 (6 bases). Looked up from germline, CDR1 is MDHEN and CDR2 is SYDVKM. The CDR3 extends over 13 amino acids. CDR3 nucleotides: TGTGCTATAACACCGGGACATGCTCTTGGCTACACCTTC. This translates into CAITPGHALGYTF.

The chain combines TRBV6-1 with TRBJ2-5; the match to TRBD1 covers 9 bases. Germline trimming cut 6 bases from V and 7 bases from J; bases unmatched to any gene: 6. CDR1 MNHNS and CDR2 SASEGT come from the germline V gene. The CDR3 runs to 13 residues. CDR3 amino acids: CASSRDRVGTQYF. CDR3 in DNA: TGTGCCAGCAGCAGGGACAGGGTCGGGACCCAGTACTTC.

The table lists this clonotype with a few counts. The chain is built from TRBV7-2 and TRBJ2-5; TRBD1 matches at 7 bases. J gave up 9 bases and V 5 bases, and 9 bases lay outside the gene matches. The CDR3 contains 13 residues. CDR1 and CDR2 from the germline V gene are SGHTA and FQGNSA. The DNA of the CDR3 is TGTGCCAGCAGCCCGCCGACAGGGCAGGCCCAGTACTTC. Translation: CASSPPTGQAQYF.

This clonotype appeared a few times. The chain is built from TRBV3-1 and TRBJ2-7, with no clear D. The CDR3 has 15 amino acids. Germline CDR1 and CDR2: LGHDT and YNNKEL (reference sequence). V was pared by 4 bases and J by 1 base, with 14 bases between. The CDR3 DNA reads as TGTGCCAGCAGCCCCTACGGGTCTACATCCTACGAGCAGTACTTC. Its translation is CASSPYGSTSYEQYF.

This clonotype has a single count. The V call is TRBV7-9, the J call TRBJ2-5, with D perhaps TRBD1 (6 bases). The germline CDR1 and CDR2 sequences are SEHNR and FQNEAQ (reference sequence). This CDR3 spans 14 amino acids. Trimming stripped 5 bases from V and 5 bases from J, with 15 bases between. The CDR3 nucleotides read TGTGCCAGCAGCACAGGGATTGGTTTGGAGACCCAGTACTTC. Encoded protein: CASSTGIGLETQYF.

In this sample, this clonotype turned up many times. The chain carries TRBV7-2 and TRBJ2-7; 9 bases are a match to TRBD2. There are 14 residues in the CDR3. The germline CDR1 and CDR2 sequences are SGHTA and FQGNSA. V lost 3 bases, J lost 4 bases, and 4 bases stayed unmatched. CDR3 coding DNA: TGTGCCAGCAGCTTTGTTAGCGGGGGTTACGAGCAGTACTTC. This translates into CASSFVSGGYEQYF. The full variable domain, completed using reference TRBV7-2 and TRBJ2-7, is GAGVSQSPSNKVTEKGKDVELRCDPISGHTALYWYRQSLGQGLEFLIYFQGNSAPDKSGLPSDRFSAERTGGSVSTLTIQRTQQEDSAVYLCASSFVSGGYEQYFGPGTRLTVT.

This clonotype was found a few times. This chain joins TRBV4-2 and TRBJ1-4, with no clear D. CDR3 length: 15 amino acids. Germline V gene lookup returns CDR1 LGHNA and CDR2 YNFKEQ. V lost 1 base and J lost 3, with 9 bases in between. Here the CDR3 reads CASSQATASNEKLFF. The CDR3 bases are TGTGCCAGCAGCCAAGCCACAGCCTCTAATGAAAAACTGTTTTTT.

This clonotype appeared a few times. The rearrangement links TRBV10-3 to TRBJ1-2; 9 bases agree with TRBD1. The J segment lost 8 bases and the V segment lost 10 bases, leaving 5 bases of the junction unmatched. Germline CDR1 ENHRY, CDR2 SYGVKD. The CDR3 runs 11 residues. The CDR3 sequence: CATQGARGYTF. CDR3 DNA sequence: TGTGCCACACAGGGGGCGAGGGGCTACACCTTC.

This clonotype was picked up many times. One end of the junction does not line up with germline, which may come from a read error. This chain connects TRBV12-3 or TRBV12-4 to TRBJ2-7; D possibly corresponds to TRBD2 (5 bases). The CDR3 runs 13 residues. The CDR3 region is CASSLRTGSEQYF. CDR3 bases: TGCGCCAGCAGCCTACGGACTGGCTCCGAGCAGTACTTC.

This clonotype has a handful of counts. The rearrangement uses TRBV11-2 and TRBJ1-4; 8 positions agree with TRBD1. The V gene end was trimmed by 5 bases and the J gene end by 8 bases; junction bases not matched to a gene: 7. Germline V lookup: CDR1 SGHAT, CDR2 FQNNGV. This CDR3 comprises 14 residues. This chain's CDR3 is CASSHGQGAEKLFF. CDR3 in DNA: TGTGCCAGCAGCCATGGACAGGGAGCAGAAAAACTGTTTTTT.

This clonotype occurred a few times. The rearrangement joins TRBV12-3 or TRBV12-4 to TRBJ2-7; D remains ambiguous. Trimming removed 1 base at V and 7 bases at J, with 8 bases between. The CDR3 consists of 12 residues. The CDR3 loop is CASSLEPGEQYF. CDR3 nucleotides: TGTGCCAGCAGTTTAGAGCCAGGAGAGCAGTACTTC.

The genes are TRBV7-2 and TRBJ2-7; 10 bases map to TRBD2. CDR1 is SGHTA and CDR2 is FQGNSA in the germline V gene. The CDR3 has 15 amino acids. The trim removed 4 bases at V and 3 bases at J, leaving 6 bases unmatched. The CDR3 sequence is CASSSRTSGFYEQYF. In DNA, the CDR3 is TGTGCCAGCAGCTCTAGGACTAGCGGATTCTACGAGCAGTACTTC.

This clonotype has only one observation. The chain couples TRBV3-1 to TRBJ2-7; 7 nucleotides agree with TRBD2. The germline V gene encodes CDR1 LGHDT and CDR2 YNNKEL (reference sequence). There are 15 residues in the CDR3. V was pared by 2 bases and J by 2 bases, with 6 bases of the junction left unmatched. The CDR3 DNA reads TGTGCCAGCAGCCAACGGAAGCGGGGAACCTACGAGCAGTACTTC. Encoded protein: CASSQRKRGTYEQYF.